Presented here are 18 T cell receptor beta chains from one specimen sequenced in a study of beta chain features in type 1 diabetes. Reverse transcription of all isolated RNA meant that expressed TCRB transcripts were sequenced. Clones were sequenced by immunoSEQ multiplex PCR, and TCRdb holds only the in-frame ones, with some missing. The profile covers under 450,000 clones, with around 13% appearing a single time and roughly 0.036% taken by the ten largest. The sample comprised naive CD4+ T cells from blood. The receptors were sampled from a man aged 25 to 45 in good health.

This clone was recorded a few times. This CDR3 is also generated by other DNA sequences in the sample. CDR3 sequence: CSAFRGNEQFF. The CDR3 region has the DNA TGCAGTGCTTTCAGGGGGAATGAGCAGTTCTTC. The chain uses TRBV20-1 and TRBJ2-1, with TRBD1 identical over 7 bases. Losses at the gene ends were 5 bases for V and 7 bases for J; bases not matched to a gene: 2. This CDR3 is 11 amino acids long. In germline, CDR1 is DFQATT, CDR2 SNEGSKA (reference sequence).

This clone was seen only a few times. The chain couples TRBV7-9 to TRBJ1-6, with D possibly matching TRBD1 (6 bases). Per germline, CDR1 SEHNR and CDR2 FQNEAQ (reference sequence). The CDR3 is 15 residues long. The V and J ends lost 2 bases and 10 bases respectively, with 15 bases between them. CDR3 amino acids: CASSLSSQGYSPLHF. The CDR3 DNA reads as TGTGCCAGCAGCTTATCTTCGCAGGGGTACTCACCCCTCCACTTT. The variable domain in full, completed from reference TRBV7-9 and TRBJ1-6, reads DTGVSQNPRHKITKRGQNVTFRCDPISEHNRLYWYRQTLGQGPEFLTYFQNEAQLEKSRLLSDRFSAERPKGSFSTLEIQRTEQGDSAMYLCASSLSSQGYSPLHFGNGTRLTVT.

The chain combines TRBV23-1 with TRBJ2-1; the match to TRBD2 covers 9 bases. TRBV23-1 qualifies as an ORF whose function is uncertain. The trim removed 7 bases at V and 7 bases at J, leaving 11 bases unmatched. The CDR3 spans 15 residues. The CDR3 protein is CASTLAGGPVNEQFF. CDR3 coding DNA: TGCGCCAGCACCCTCGCGGGAGGGCCGGTGAATGAGCAGTTCTTC.

The chain employs TRBV6-5 and TRBJ1-2; 9 bases line up with TRBD1. The CDR3 length is 14 residues. Looked up from germline, CDR1 is MNHEY and CDR2 is SVGAGI. Losses at the gene ends were 6 bases for V and 2 bases for J; bases not matched to a gene: 4. CDR3 bases: TGTGCCAGCAGACGGGACAGGGTAAACTATGGCTACACCTTC. The encoded protein is CASRRDRVNYGYTF.

Here the CDR3 reads CASSWTTSTDTQYF. In DNA form, the CDR3 reads TGCGCCAGCAGTTGGACCACTAGCACAGATACGCAGTATTTT. This rearrangement joins TRBV5-1 to TRBJ2-3; no reliable D call. The CDR3 extends over 14 amino acids. The V end was cut by 5 bases, the J end by 0 bases, with 10 bases between. Germline V CDR1 and CDR2: SGHRS, YFSETQ.

V gene TRBV30 combines with J gene TRBJ2-6; D not certain. CDR1 is GTSNPN, CDR2 SVGIG, per germline (reference sequence). This CDR3 has 17 residues. With 1 base removed from V and 4 bases from J, the gap between germline ends came to 17 bases. Here the CDR3 reads CAWSADRLPIGANVLTF. CDR3 bases: TGTGCCTGGAGTGCGGATCGGCTCCCCATCGGGGCCAACGTCCTGACTTTC.

The chain combines TRBV4-1 with TRBJ1-5; no definite D call. The CDR3 has 14 amino acids. V shed 0 bases and J shed 8 bases, with 11 bases lying between them. Germline V gene data show CDR1 as MGHRA and CDR2 as YSYEKL. The chain's CDR3 is CASSQEHVGKPQHF. CDR3 DNA sequence: TGCGCCAGCAGCCAAGAGCATGTGGGGAAGCCCCAGCATTTT.

The chain joins TRBV30 to TRBJ2-7; 7 nucleotides align to TRBD2. The CDR3 has 13 amino acids. The V gene end was trimmed by 8 bases and the J gene end by 3 bases; junction bases not matched to a gene: 10. CDR1 and CDR2 from the germline V gene are GTSNPN and SVGIG (reference sequence). Written as DNA, the CDR3 is TGTGCCCTTTCCCGGGACTACTTCTACGAGCAGTACGTC. This sequence encodes CALSRDYFYEQYV.

As DNA, the CDR3 is TGTGCCAGCAGCTTGCCGGGACTAGCGGGGAATGAGCAGTTCTTC. Translating gives CASSLPGLAGNEQFF. The V gene is TRBV7-3, the J gene TRBJ2-1; 13 nucleotides align to TRBD2. The length of the CDR3 is 15 residues. Germline CDR1 and CDR2: SGHTA and FQGTGA. The ends lost 3 bases at V and 7 bases at J; junction bases unmatched: 3.

This rearrangement joins TRBV6-1 to TRBJ2-3; D is unclear. The germline gives CDR1 MNHNS, CDR2 SASEGT. The CDR3 contains 12 residues. V gave up 2 bases and J gave up 4 bases, with 4 bases separating them. The CDR3 DNA is TGTGCCAGCAGTGAAATTTCAGATACGCAGTATTTT. Its translation: CASSEISDTQYF.

This clone was observed a handful of times. The chain has TRBV7-2 and TRBJ2-1; D may be TRBD1 (5 bases). The CDR3 is made up of 14 amino acids. V gave up 5 bases and J gave up 0 bases, with 8 bases separating them. Germline V gene lookup returns CDR1 SGHTA and CDR2 FQGNSA. The CDR3 is CASSRQSSYNEQFF. The CDR3 DNA follows: TGTGCCAGCAGCCGACAGAGCTCCTACAATGAGCAGTTCTTC.

The rearrangement uses TRBV2 and TRBJ1-2; D is unclear. The V end lost 5 bases, the J end lost 6 bases, and 13 bases lay between the germline ends. CDR3 size: 13 residues. The V gene's germline CDR1 is SNHLY and CDR2 FYNNEI. The CDR3 DNA reads TGTGCCAGCAGTCCCCGACCCATGAATGGCTACACCTTC. This sequence encodes CASSPRPMNGYTF.

This clone was picked up a small number of times. V usage is TRBV9 and J usage is TRBJ2-1, with TRBD2 as a possible D gene (6 bases). This CDR3 spans 14 amino acids. Trimming cost V 4 bases and J 3 bases, with 11 bases left between them. Germline V gene lookup returns CDR1 SGDLS and CDR2 YYNGEE. Here the CDR3 reads CASSHTSNYNEQFF. The CDR3 nucleotides read TGTGCCAGCAGCCACACTAGCAACTACAATGAGCAGTTCTTC.

The CDR3 nucleotides read TGTGCCAGCAGCCAAGTGGCGACAGAAAAACTGTTTTTT. Residues: CASSQVATEKLFF. The chain recombines TRBV14 with TRBJ1-4, with D unresolved. The CDR3 totals 13 residues. Germline CDR1 and CDR2: SGHDN and FVKESK. Trimming left V 1 base short and J 8 bases short, with 8 bases between.

This clone has just a few counts. In the same sample, other DNA sequences code for this CDR3. V usage is TRBV10-3 and J usage is TRBJ1-2, with a possible D match to TRBD1 (6 bases). The CDR3 extends over 12 amino acids. CDR1 is ENHRY and CDR2 is SYGVKD in the germline V gene. V shed 3 bases and J shed 6 bases, with 8 bases lying between them. CDR3 nucleotides: TGTGCCATCAGTGATGGGGGCCATGGCTACACCTTC. Its translation: CAISDGGHGYTF.

This clone was observed a handful of times. The chain links TRBV21-1 to TRBJ2-1; TRBD2 is taken as the D call from the table, unchecked against the DNA. TRBV21-1 is a recognized pseudogene. The CDR3 has 16 residues. The CDR3 loop reads CASSGAGTSGNNEQFF. In DNA, the CDR3 is TGTGCCTCTAGTGGGGCTGGGACTAGCGGCAACAATGAGCAGTTCTTC.

The chain employs TRBV6-6 and TRBJ1-3; no definite D call. CDR3 length: 13 residues. V lost 0 bases, J lost 15 bases, and 15 bases lay in between. Germline V CDR1 and CDR2: MNHNY, SVGAGI (reference sequence). CDR3 region: CASSYSPGAEGYF. The CDR3 coding sequence is TGTGCCAGCAGTTACTCCCCCGGCGCAGAAGGATATTTT.

J is TRBJ2-3 and V is TRBV11-2; D uncertain. The CDR3 is made up of 13 amino acids. Germline values: CDR1 SGHAT, CDR2 FQNNGV. V was shortened by 3 bases and J by 6 bases, with 10 bases between the two germline ends. The CDR3 here is CASSFGEVDTQYF. The CDR3 DNA is TGTGCCAGCAGCTTCGGCGAGGTGGATACGCAGTATTTT. The entire variable domain, with the rest obtained from reference TRBV11-2 and TRBJ2-3, is as follows: EAGVAQSPRYKIIEKRQSVAFWCNPISGHATLYWYQQILGQGPKLLIQFQNNGVVDDSQLPKDRFSAERLKGVDSTLKIQPAKLEDSAVYLCASSFGEVDTQYFGPGTRLTVL.